Listed below are T cell receptor beta chains from one sample, sequenced in a study of prognosis after radiotherapy for stage I lung cancer. A single record per CDR3 protein comes from TCRdb applying MiXCR to the multiplex PCR reads. Seen here are 30,000 to 35,000 distinct CDR3 sequences, under 35% observed once, and the top ten hold 30% to 40%. The source material was PBMCs, sampled before or after stereotactic body radiation therapy (not recorded which). Receptors were obtained from a donor aged 50 or older with non-small cell lung cancer. CDR3s include the opening cysteine and the closing phenylalanine or tryptophan. A D gene is named only where the DNA matches it firmly. For some rows the clone size is stated as once, few or many, or as a class when expanded; others skip it.

j_call d_call v_call clone_size cdr3_aa cdr3_nt
TRBJ2-3 TRBD2 TRBV7-2 many CASSTPTSGNGTDTQYF TGTGCCAGCAGCACCCCGACTAGCGGGAACGGCACAGATACGCAGTATTTT
TRBJ1-2 NA TRBV6-2/TRBV6-3 NA CASTPSQGQTYGYTF TGTGCCAGCACCCCCTCCCAAGGACAGACCTATGGCTACACCTTC
TRBJ2-7 NA TRBV15 many CATSREDEQYF TGTGCCACCAGCAGAGAGGACGAGCAGTACTTC
TRBJ2-1 TRBD2 TRBV12-3/TRBV12-4 NA CASTPGTSWSSWNNEQFF TGTGCCAGCACCCCAGGGACTAGCTGGAGTTCTTGGAACAATGAGCAGTTCTTC
TRBJ2-1 TRBD2 TRBV28 many CASSLIREGNEQFF TGTGCCAGCAGTTTAATACGGGAGGGGAATGAGCAGTTCTTC
TRBJ2-1 TRBD1 TRBV3-1 many CASSQEWAGGDEQFF TGTGCCAGCAGCCAAGAATGGGCAGGGGGCGATGAGCAGTTCTTC
TRBJ2-1 TRBD1 TRBV20-1 many CSALGTGGYEQFF TGCAGTGCCCTTGGGACAGGGGGTTACGAGCAGTTCTTC
TRBJ1-2 TRBD1 TRBV20-1 many CSAVRQGEDYGYTF TGCAGTGCTGTCCGACAGGGGGAGGACTATGGCTACACCTTC
TRBJ2-3 NA TRBV12-3/TRBV12-4 many CASSLVRDPTDTQYF TGTGCCAGCAGTTTGGTCAGAGACCCCACAGATACGCAGTATTTT
TRBJ1-1 NA TRBV6-1 NA CASGKGLNTEAFF TGTGCCAGCGGTAAAGGTCTGAACACTGAAGCTTTCTTT
TRBJ1-3 NA TRBV7-9 many CASSLLGGNTIYF TGTGCCAGCAGCTTGTTGGGGGGAAACACCATATATTTT
TRBJ2-7 TRBD2 TRBV4-1 many CASSQGGGGAAEQYF TGCGCCAGCAGCCAAGGGGGCGGGGGGGCGGCCGAGCAGTACTTC
TRBJ1-4 NA TRBV6-1 many CASSEGTINEKLFF TGTGCCAGCAGTGAAGGGACAATTAATGAAAAACTGTTTTTT
TRBJ2-6 NA TRBV20-1 many CTDIFSGANVLTF TGCACAGATATATTCTCTGGGGCCAACGTCCTGACTTTC
TRBJ1-2 NA TRBV6-2/TRBV6-3 NA CASSRGRMERDGYTF TGTGCCAGCAGTCGGGGGAGGATGGAAAGAGATGGCTACACCTTC
TRBJ2-7 TRBD2 TRBV28 many CVSRRREAYEQYF TGTGTTTCACGGCGGCGGGAGGCCTACGAGCAGTACTTC
TRBJ1-6 NA TRBV27 many CASSLPSAMGSSPLHF TGTGCCAGCAGTTTACCTTCAGCGATGGGATCTTCACCCCTCCACTTT
TRBJ2-2 TRBD2 TRBV20-1 many CSADAGRVDGELFF TGCAGTGCTGATGCTGGGAGGGTTGACGGGGAGCTGTTTTTT
TRBJ2-3 TRBD1 TRBV28 many CASRGQGKDTQYF TGTGCCAGCAGGGGACAGGGAAAAGATACGCAGTATTTT
TRBJ1-5 TRBD1 TRBV6-1 many CASIGQGASRQPQHF TGTGCCAGCATCGGACAGGGGGCTTCTCGGCAGCCCCAGCATTTT
TRBJ1-2 TRBD1 TRBV7-2 many CASSLGQGVLGYTF TGTGCCAGCAGCTTAGGACAGGGGGTCCTAGGCTACACCTTC
TRBJ2-6 NA TRBV5-1 many CASSSVSGPGANVLTF TGCGCCAGCAGCTCGGTCTCAGGGCCTGGGGCCAACGTCCTGACTTTC
TRBJ2-3 TRBD2 TRBV29-1 many CSVGGLGGSGTDTQYF TGCAGCGTTGGGGGACTAGGGGGGTCAGGCACAGATACGCAGTATTTT
TRBJ2-7 NA TRBV6-1 NA CASSESQGIFTYEQYF TGTGCCAGCAGTGAATCCCAGGGAATATTTACCTACGAGCAGTACTTC
TRBJ1-6 NA TRBV4-2 many CASSQVRTENSPLHF TGTGCCAGCAGCCAAGTAAGGACAGAGAATTCACCCCTCCACTTT
TRBJ2-3 NA TRBV5-1 NA CASSLGRGGTDTQYF TGCGCCAGCAGCTTGGGGAGAGGAGGCACAGATACGCAGTATTTT
TRBJ2-7 NA TRBV10-3 many CAISDGGPDEQYF TGTGCCATCAGTGACGGGGGCCCCGACGAGCAGTACTTC
TRBJ1-5 NA TRBV30 NA CAWSVAGQLYQPQHF TGTGCCTGGAGTGTGGCGGGACAACTCTATCAGCCCCAGCATTTT
TRBJ1-2 NA TRBV20-1 many CSASTGRFGGYTF TGCAGTGCTAGTACTGGCAGGTTTGGTGGCTACACCTTC
TRBJ2-7 TRBD2 TRBV27 many CASSSGPSGFIEQYF TGTGCCAGCAGCTCCGGGCCTAGCGGTTTTATTGAGCAGTACTTC
TRBJ2-3 TRBD2 TRBV6-2/TRBV6-3 NA CASWGLSGGVVDTQYF TGTGCCAGCTGGGGACTATCGGGAGGCGTTGTGGATACGCAGTATTTT
TRBJ2-7 NA TRBV18 many CASSPKRDEQYF TGTGCCAGCTCACCAAAACGGGACGAGCAGTACTTC
TRBJ2-7 TRBD2 TRBV19 many CASRYQTSGRYEQYF TGTGCCAGTAGGTATCAGACTAGCGGGAGGTACGAGCAGTACTTC
TRBJ1-1 TRBD1 TRBV11-3 many CASSLQGLDTEAFF TGTGCCAGCAGCCTACAGGGGCTAGACACTGAAGCTTTCTTT
TRBJ2-7 NA TRBV20-1 medium-sized CSARDTGGQHRSYEQYF TGCAGTGCTAGAGATACCGGAGGACAGCATCGTTCCTACGAGCAGTACTTC
TRBJ2-3 TRBD2 TRBV12-3/TRBV12-4 many CASSLDPGMVAGALITDTQYF TGTGCCAGCAGTTTAGACCCAGGGATGGTAGCGGGAGCCCTAATCACAGATACGCAGTATTTT
TRBJ2-3 TRBD2 TRBV19 many CASSTRTSGSKDTQYF TGTGCCAGTAGTACCCGGACTAGCGGGAGTAAAGATACGCAGTATTTT
TRBJ2-3 NA TRBV4-2 many CASSQDRGKAWGTQYF TGTGCCAGCAGCCAAGATCGGGGGAAGGCTTGGGGTACGCAGTATTTT
TRBJ2-7 TRBD2 TRBV3-1 NA CASSPPGLASYEQYF TGTGCCAGCAGCCCCCCCGGACTAGCCTCCTACGAGCAGTACTTC
TRBJ2-2 NA TRBV28 once CASSASGSGTVELFF TGTGCCAGCAGTGCTTCCGGGAGCGGCACCGTGGAGCTGTTCTTT
TRBJ2-7 TRBD2 TRBV7-2 many CASSQTSGSYEQYF TGTGCCAGCAGCCAGACTAGCGGGTCCTACGAGCAGTACTTC
TRBJ2-6 NA TRBV5-8 few CASSSRPSGANVLTF TGTGCCAGCAGTTCCCGACCCTCTGGGGCCAACGTCCTGACTTTC
TRBJ1-1 TRBD1 TRBV6-5 many CASSSLRTGDTEAFF TGTGCCAGCAGTTCCCTAAGGACAGGGGACACTGAAGCTTTCTTT
TRBJ2-7 TRBD2 TRBV5-1 NA CASSLGLAGGHEQYF TGCGCCAGCAGCTTGGGACTAGCGGGAGGGCACGAGCAGTACTTC
TRBJ1-4 TRBD1 TRBV18 many CASSPPGQGQEKLFF TGTGCCAGCTCACCACCGGGACAGGGCCAAGAAAAACTGTTTTTT
TRBJ2-1 TRBD2 TRBV5-1 many CASSLATSGAYNEQFF TGCGCCAGCAGCTTGGCCACTAGCGGCGCCTACAATGAGCAGTTCTTC